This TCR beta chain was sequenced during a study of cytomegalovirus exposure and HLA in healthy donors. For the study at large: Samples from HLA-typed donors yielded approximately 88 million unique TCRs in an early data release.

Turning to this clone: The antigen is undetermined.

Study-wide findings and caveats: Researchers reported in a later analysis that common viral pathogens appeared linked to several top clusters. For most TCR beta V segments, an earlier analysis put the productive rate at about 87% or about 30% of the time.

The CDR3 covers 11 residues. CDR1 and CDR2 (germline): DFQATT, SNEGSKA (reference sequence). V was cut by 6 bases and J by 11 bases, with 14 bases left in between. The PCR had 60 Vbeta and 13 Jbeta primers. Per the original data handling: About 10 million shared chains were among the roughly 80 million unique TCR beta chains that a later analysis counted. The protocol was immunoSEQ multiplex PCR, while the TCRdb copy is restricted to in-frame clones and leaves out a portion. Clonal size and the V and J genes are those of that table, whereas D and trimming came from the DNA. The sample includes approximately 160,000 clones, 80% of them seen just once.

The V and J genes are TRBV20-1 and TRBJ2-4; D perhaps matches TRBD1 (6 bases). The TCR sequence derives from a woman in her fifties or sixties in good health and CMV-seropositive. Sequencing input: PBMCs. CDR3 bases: TGCAGTGCCCCGACAGGCGACGTTCAGTACTTC. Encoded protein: CSAPTGDVQYF.